These 16 T cell receptor beta chains originate from one sample sequenced in a study of blood T cell repertoires in COVID-19. Libraries were prepared by immunoSEQ multiplex PCR; TCRdb keeps only in-frame clonotypes and omits some of them. The sample shows approximately 330,000 clones, 80% to 90% of them seen only once. Sample: peripheral blood. The receptors stem from a young man with COVID-19, enrolled during active disease.

The chain recombines TRBV6-2 or TRBV6-3 with TRBJ2-6; a weak D match, TRBD1 (8 bases). Germline CDR1 MNHEY, CDR2 SVGEGT. The V end was cut by 7 bases, the J end by 3 bases, with 19 bases between. CDR3 length equals 17 residues. The CDR3 loop is CASTPDREGDGANVLTF. Written as DNA, the CDR3 is TGTGCCAGCACCCCGGACAGGGAGGGTGATGGGGCCAACGTCCTGACTTTC.

The chain uses TRBV28 and TRBJ2-7; TRBD2 matches at 8 bases. CDR1 is MDHEN, CDR2 SYDVKM, per germline. The CDR3 is made up of 16 amino acids. V shed 8 bases, J shed 7 bases, and the junction held 19 bases outside the gene matches. The CDR3 DNA reads TGTGCCAGCTGTACTGCGGGGGGCGACTTTTCGGGAGAGCAGTACTTC. This encodes CASCTAGGDFSGEQYF.

The gene calls are TRBV29-1 and TRBJ1-4; no reliable D call. Germline CDR1 reads SQVTM; CDR2 reads ANQGSEA. The CDR3 loop spans 14 amino acids. V lost 6 bases, J lost 2 bases, and 13 bases lay in between. Written as DNA, the CDR3 is TGCAGCGTCGGCCCGGCGGGTACTAATGAAAAACTGTTTTTT. It yields the protein CSVGPAGTNEKLFF.

With respect to this clone: Different DNA sequences within this sample yield the same CDR3. The chain is built from TRBV5-1 and TRBJ2-3; D is unresolved. The CDR3 runs to 13 residues. V lost 4 bases and J lost 2, with 8 bases in between. CDR1 and CDR2 from the germline V gene are SGHRS and YFSETQ. The DNA of the CDR3 is TGCGCCAGCAGCCCACCAGTCACAGATACGCAGTATTTT. Translation gives CASSPPVTDTQYF.

This chain connects TRBV15 to TRBJ2-1, with a tentative D call TRBD2 (5 bases). Per germline, CDR1 LNHNV and CDR2 YYDKDF (reference sequence). The CDR3 is 14 amino acids. V was pared by 8 bases and J by 2 bases, with 13 bases between. The CDR3 region is CATSVANTYNEQFF. The CDR3 region has the DNA TGTGCCACCTCGGTAGCGAATACCTACAATGAGCAGTTCTTC.

The chain recombines TRBV4-1 with TRBJ2-2; 7 bases are shared with TRBD1. The CDR3 totals 16 residues. V dropped 2 bases and J dropped 6; count of bases not matched to a gene: 9. The germline V gene encodes CDR1 MGHRA and CDR2 YSYEKL. The CDR3 protein is CASSQPGQSSAGELFF. As DNA, the CDR3 is TGCGCCAGCAGCCAACCGGGACAGTCCTCCGCCGGGGAGCTGTTTTTT.

The gene calls are TRBV7-2 and TRBJ2-7; D might be TRBD2 (6 bases). CDR1 SGHTA and CDR2 FQGNSA come from the germline V gene. The CDR3 consists of 15 residues. The V and J ends lost 5 bases and 5 bases respectively, with 19 bases between them. CDR3 bases: TGTGCCAGCAGCCCAGGTGGGGGGAGGAGGAACGAGCAGTACTTC. This encodes CASSPGGGRRNEQYF.

The chain's CDR3 is CASSLGTNIYEQYF. CDR3 nucleotide sequence: TGTGCCAGCAGTTTGGGGACAAATATCTACGAGCAGTACTTC. The chain joins TRBV27 to TRBJ2-7; D is perhaps TRBD1 (6 bases). The CDR3 totals 14 residues. The germline V gene encodes CDR1 MNHEY and CDR2 SMNVEV (reference sequence). V was clipped by 3 bases and J by 3 bases, with 12 bases between them.

The gene calls are TRBV4-3 and TRBJ1-2; 8 nucleotides agree with TRBD1. The CDR3 sequence is 16 residues long. Trimming at V came to 4 bases and at J to 7 bases, leaving 14 bases not matched to a gene. Germline-derived CDR1 and CDR2 are LGHNA and YSLEER. The CDR3 DNA reads as TGCGCCAGCAGCCCAAGCCGGGGGACAGGAATAACTGGCTACACCTTC. Translating it yields CASSPSRGTGITGYTF.

This clone was seen a single time. The rearrangement links TRBV19 to TRBJ1-5; 10 bases map to TRBD1. The germline V gene has CDR1 LNHDA and CDR2 SQIVND (reference sequence). The CDR3 sequence is 17 residues long. V dropped 2 bases and J dropped 4; count of bases not matched to a gene: 8. CDR3 in amino acids: CASSITSRDRGNQPQHF. DNA for the CDR3: TGTGCCAGTAGTATAACCTCCCGGGACAGGGGAAATCAGCCCCAGCATTTT.

The chain is built from TRBV30 and TRBJ2-2; 7 bases match TRBD2. Unmatched junction bases numbered 4, after V lost 3 bases and J lost 0 bases. This CDR3 contains 15 residues. Germline CDR1 GTSNPN, CDR2 SVGIG (reference sequence). For the CDR3, the DNA is TGTGCCTGGAGCCTCCTAGCGGCGAACACCGGGGAGCTGTTTTTT. This encodes CAWSLLAANTGELFF.

A word on this clone: The limits of the CDR3 on the DNA are not certain, so only TCRdb's listed CDR3 is given. The chain recombines TRBV18 with TRBJ1-2; the D call in the table, TRBD1, was not verified against the DNA. Termini included, the CDR3 measures 14 amino acids. Germline assignment: CDR1 KGHSH and CDR2 LQKENI. CDR3 region: CASSPVGAGNPFFF.

V gene TRBV15 combines with J gene TRBJ1-5; 8 nucleotides line up with TRBD1. With V trimmed by 1 base and J by 6 bases, 8 bases remained unmatched. CDR1 is LNHNV and CDR2 is YYDKDF in the germline V gene (reference sequence). The CDR3 length is 16 residues. CDR3 DNA: TGTGCCACCAGCAGAGGAGGCAGGGGGCGAGGTCAGCCCCAGCATTTT. Its translation is CATSRGGRGRGQPQHF.

The chain employs TRBV6-6 and TRBJ1-1; possibly TRBD1 for D (6 bases). The CDR3 sequence is 15 residues long. V dropped 5 bases and J dropped 1 base, with 14 bases sitting between them. Germline CDR1 MNHNY, CDR2 SVGAGI (reference sequence). This chain's CDR3 is CASSPDSGGNTEAFF. In DNA, the CDR3 is TGTGCCAGCAGTCCGGACAGTGGAGGGAACACTGAAGCTTTCTTT.

This chain uses TRBV7-9 with TRBJ1-3; tentatively, D is TRBD1 (6 bases). Germline V gives CDR1 SEHNR, CDR2 FQNEAQ (reference sequence). V gave up 3 bases and J gave up 0 bases, with 12 bases separating them. The CDR3 length is 16 residues. The CDR3 is CASSLLTGLSGNTIYF. The CDR3 DNA sequence: TGTGCCAGCAGCTTGCTGACAGGCCTCTCTGGAAACACCATATATTTT. The variable domain in full, completed from reference TRBV7-9 and TRBJ1-3, reads DTGVSQNPRHKITKRGQNVTFRCDPISEHNRLYWYRQTLGQGPEFLTYFQNEAQLEKSRLLSDRFSAERPKGSFSTLEIQRTEQGDSAMYLCASSLLTGLSGNTIYFGEGSWLTVV.

The V gene is TRBV27, the J gene TRBJ1-1; 7 bases are a match to TRBD1. V lost 3 bases to trimming and J lost 1 base; unmatched junction nucleotides: 2. Germline V gene lookup returns CDR1 MNHEY and CDR2 SMNVEV (reference sequence). This CDR3 region has 14 residues. The CDR3 loop is CASSLAGGNTEAFF. CDR3 sequence (DNA): TGTGCCAGCAGTTTGGCAGGGGGGAACACTGAAGCTTTCTTT.